The clone carrying this T cell receptor beta chain was found a few times. Its matching antigen is unknown. UMIs were added to TCR cDNA along with a universal primer site when it was made by 5'RACE template switching. From the 5' RACE reads, TCRdb called clonotypes with MiXCR, one entry per CDR3 protein. Among around 340,000 distinct CDR3 sequences, over 8% were seen once, and the ten largest hold approximately 19%. This entry comes from a study of T cells after yellow fever vaccination. Study context: Preparation of the low-cell-number fractions used SMART-Seq v4 Ultra Low Input. Findings and limits, study-wide: Peaking faster, on day 5 versus 15, the secondary response was nonetheless weaker.

This CDR3 contains 14 residues. Trimming took 2 bases from V and 4 from J, leaving 14 bases between them. CDR1 DFQATT and CDR2 SNEGSKA come from the germline V gene (reference sequence). The chain employs TRBV20-1 and TRBJ1-1; maybe TRBD1 (6 bases). This receptor was identified in a man between 18 and 29 years old who received the YFV17D yellow fever vaccine. The sequences come from PBMCs, collected on the day of the first yellow fever vaccination. The CDR3 nucleotides are TGCAGTGCTAGACTGGGGGGAGGGGGCACTGAAGCTTTCTTT. Protein product: CSARLGGGGTEAFF.